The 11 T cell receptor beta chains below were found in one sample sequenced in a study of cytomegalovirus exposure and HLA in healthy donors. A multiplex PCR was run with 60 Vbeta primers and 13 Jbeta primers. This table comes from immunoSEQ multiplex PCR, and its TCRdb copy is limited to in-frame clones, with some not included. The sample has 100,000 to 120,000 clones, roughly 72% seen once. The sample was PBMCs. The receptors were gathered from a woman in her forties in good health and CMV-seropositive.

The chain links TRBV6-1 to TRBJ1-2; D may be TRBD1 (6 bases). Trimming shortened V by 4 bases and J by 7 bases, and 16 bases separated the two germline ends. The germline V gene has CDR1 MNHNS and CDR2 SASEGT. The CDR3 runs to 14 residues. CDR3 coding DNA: TGTGCCAGCAGTGCCCGCCTAGGGACAACTGGCTACACCTTC. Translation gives CASSARLGTTGYTF.

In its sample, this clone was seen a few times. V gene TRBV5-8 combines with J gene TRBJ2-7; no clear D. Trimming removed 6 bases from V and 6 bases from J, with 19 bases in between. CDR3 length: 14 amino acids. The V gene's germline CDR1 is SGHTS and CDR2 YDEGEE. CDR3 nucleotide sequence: TGTGCCAGCAACGTGTTCCTGAGTAACAGCGAGCAGTACTTC. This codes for CASNVFLSNSEQYF.

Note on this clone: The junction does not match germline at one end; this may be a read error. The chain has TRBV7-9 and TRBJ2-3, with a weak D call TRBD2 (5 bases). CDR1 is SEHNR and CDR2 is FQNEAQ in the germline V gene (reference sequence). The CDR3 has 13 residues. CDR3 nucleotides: TGTTCCAGCAGCTTAGCTTCGGGGAATACGCAGTATTTT. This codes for CSSSLASGNTQYF.

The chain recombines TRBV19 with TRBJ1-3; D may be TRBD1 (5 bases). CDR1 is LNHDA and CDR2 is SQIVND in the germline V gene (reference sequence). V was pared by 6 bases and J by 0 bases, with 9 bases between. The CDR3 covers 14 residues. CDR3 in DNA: TGTGCCAGTAGCCGGGGGGGCTCTGGAAACACCATATATTTT. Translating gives CASSRGGSGNTIYF.

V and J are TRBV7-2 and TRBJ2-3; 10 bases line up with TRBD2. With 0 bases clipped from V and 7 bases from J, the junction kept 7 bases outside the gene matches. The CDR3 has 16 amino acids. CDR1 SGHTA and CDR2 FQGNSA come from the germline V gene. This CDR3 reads CASSLAPAGGQNTQYF. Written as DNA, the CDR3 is TGTGCCAGCAGCTTAGCGCCAGCGGGGGGGCAAAATACGCAGTATTTT.

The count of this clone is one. In DNA, the CDR3 is TGCGCCACCCCGGGGAAGCGGGGGGCGGAACTCTACGAGCAGTACTTC. Its protein is CATPGKRGAELYEQYF. J is TRBJ2-5 and V is TRBV10-1; 9 bases fit TRBD2. The closer fit of TRBJ2-7 to the DNA end suggests the J call may be wrong. Per germline, CDR1 WNHNN and CDR2 SYGVQD (reference sequence). This CDR3 region has 16 residues.

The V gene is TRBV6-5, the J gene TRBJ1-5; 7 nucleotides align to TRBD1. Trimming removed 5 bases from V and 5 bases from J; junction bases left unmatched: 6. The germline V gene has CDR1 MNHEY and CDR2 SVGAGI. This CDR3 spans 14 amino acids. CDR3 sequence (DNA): TGTGCCAGCAGTGCACAGGGGTGGTATCAGCCCCAGCATTTT. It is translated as CASSAQGWYQPQHF.

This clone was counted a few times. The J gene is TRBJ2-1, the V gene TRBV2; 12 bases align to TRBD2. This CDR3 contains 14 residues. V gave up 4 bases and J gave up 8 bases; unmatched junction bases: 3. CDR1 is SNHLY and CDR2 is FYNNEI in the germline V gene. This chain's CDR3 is CASSGTSGMDEQFF. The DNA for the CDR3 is TGTGCCAGCAGTGGGACTAGCGGGATGGATGAGCAGTTCTTC.

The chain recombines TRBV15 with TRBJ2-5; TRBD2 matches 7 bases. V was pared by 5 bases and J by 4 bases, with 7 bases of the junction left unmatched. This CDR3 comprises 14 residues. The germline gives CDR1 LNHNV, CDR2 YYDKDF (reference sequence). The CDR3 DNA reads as TGTGCCACCAGCTTCCGGACTAGTGGAGAGACCCAGTACTTC. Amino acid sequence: CATSFRTSGETQYF.

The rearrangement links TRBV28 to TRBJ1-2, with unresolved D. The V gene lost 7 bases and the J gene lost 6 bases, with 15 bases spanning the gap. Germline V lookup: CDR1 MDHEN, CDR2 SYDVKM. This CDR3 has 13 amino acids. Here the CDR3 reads CASTSDKLDGYTF. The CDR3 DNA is TGTGCCAGCACCTCAGACAAATTGGATGGCTACACCTTC.

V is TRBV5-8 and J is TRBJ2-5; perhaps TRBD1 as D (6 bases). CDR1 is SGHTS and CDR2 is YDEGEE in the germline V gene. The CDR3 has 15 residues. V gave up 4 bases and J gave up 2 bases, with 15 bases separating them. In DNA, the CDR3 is TGTGCCAGCAGCCCACAGGGCAGGCGGCAAGAGACCCAGTACTTC. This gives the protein CASSPQGRRQETQYF.